This entry lists 5 T cell receptor beta chains sequenced from one sample in a study of blood T cell repertoires in COVID-19. The table came from immunoSEQ multiplex PCR; TCRdb's copy has only in-frame clones and leaves some out. The data show around 480,000 clones, around 89% seen once. What was sequenced was peripheral blood. Receptors originate from a woman in her 50s with COVID-19, enrolled during active disease.

The V and J genes are TRBV6-1 and TRBJ1-5; D perhaps matches TRBD1 (6 bases). The V gene lost 3 bases and the J gene lost 2 bases, with 14 bases spanning the gap. The CDR3 spans 16 residues. From germline, CDR1 is MNHNS and CDR2 SASEGT. In DNA, the CDR3 is TGTGCCAGCAGTGACAGGGACATTTGGGGCAATCAGCCCCAGCATTTT. It translates to CASSDRDIWGNQPQHF.

This chain joins TRBV6-4 and TRBJ1-1; D uncertain. V was shortened by 3 bases and J by 5 bases, with 10 bases between the two germline ends. Germline CDR1 and CDR2: MRHNA and SNTAGT. The CDR3 is made up of 13 amino acids. DNA of the CDR3: TGTGCCAGCAGTGAGGGCCAAGATACTGAAGCTTTCTTT. Translating gives CASSEGQDTEAFF.

The chain has TRBV25-1 and TRBJ2-3; no clear D gene. Germline V gives CDR1 MGHDK, CDR2 SYGVNS. The V and J ends lost 3 bases and 4 bases respectively, with 8 bases between them. CDR3 size: 13 residues. The CDR3 DNA reads as TGTGCCAGCAGTGAGGGCCGCCCAGATACGCAGTATTTT. Its translation: CASSEGRPDTQYF.

The CDR3 region has the DNA TGTGCCGGGACAGGGAGAAACACCATATATTTT. This sequence encodes CAGTGRNTIYF. The rearrangement uses TRBV30 and TRBJ1-3; 9 bases match TRBD1. Unmatched junction bases numbered 1, after V lost 8 bases and J lost 5 bases. The CDR3 contains 11 residues. Germline assignment: CDR1 GTSNPN and CDR2 SVGIG (reference sequence).

The J gene is TRBJ1-2, the V gene TRBV6-1; 7 bases map to TRBD1. Trimming removed 3 bases from V and 7 bases from J; junction bases left unmatched: 5. This CDR3 spans 13 amino acids. Germline V lookup: CDR1 MNHNS, CDR2 SASEGT. Here the CDR3 DNA reads TGTGCCAGCAGTGACAGGGGGGAAACTGGCTACACCTTC. This sequence encodes CASSDRGETGYTF.